This TCR beta chain originates from a study of read filtering for tumor transcriptome and immune sequencing. With V trimmed by 8 bases and J by 0 bases, 9 bases remained unmatched. The CDR3 has 16 amino acids. In germline, CDR1 is KGHSH, CDR2 LQKENI. This clonotype appeared many times. Molecular barcoded adaptors covering alpha/delta and beta/gamma chains were used on approximately 400 ng RNA. TCRdb itself ran the reads through MiXCR, one entry per CDR3 protein. Of roughly 56,000 distinct CDR3 sequences listed, nearly 20% are singletons. The material sequenced was a population of CD138-negative cells sorted from bone marrow. J is TRBJ1-4 and V is TRBV18; 7 positions agree with TRBD1. The TCR comes from a donor at least 40 years old with multiple myeloma. CDR3 region: CASRTTGAATNEKLFF. The CDR3 bases are TGTGCCAGCCGGACCACAGGGGCAGCAACTAATGAAAAACTGTTTTTT.